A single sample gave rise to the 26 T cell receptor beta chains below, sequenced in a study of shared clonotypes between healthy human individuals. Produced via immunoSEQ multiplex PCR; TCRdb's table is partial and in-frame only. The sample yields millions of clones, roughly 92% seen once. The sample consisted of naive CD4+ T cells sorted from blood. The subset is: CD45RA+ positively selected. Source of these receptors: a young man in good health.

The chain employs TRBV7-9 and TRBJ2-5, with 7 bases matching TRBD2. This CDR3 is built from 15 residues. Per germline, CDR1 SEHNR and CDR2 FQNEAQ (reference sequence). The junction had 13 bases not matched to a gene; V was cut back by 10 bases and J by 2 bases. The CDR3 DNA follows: TGTGCCACCACCTCACCGGGGGGTTTACAAGAGACCCAGTACTTC. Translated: CATTSPGGLQETQYF.

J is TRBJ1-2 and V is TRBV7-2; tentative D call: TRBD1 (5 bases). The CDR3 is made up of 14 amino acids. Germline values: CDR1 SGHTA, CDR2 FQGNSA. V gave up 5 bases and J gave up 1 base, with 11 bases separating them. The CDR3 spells CASSPRTFNYGYTF. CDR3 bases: TGTGCCAGCAGCCCGAGGACATTTAACTATGGCTACACCTTC.

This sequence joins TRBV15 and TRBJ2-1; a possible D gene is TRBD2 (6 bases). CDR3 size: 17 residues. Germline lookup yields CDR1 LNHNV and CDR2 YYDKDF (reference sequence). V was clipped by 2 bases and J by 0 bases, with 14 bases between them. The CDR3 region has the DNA TGTGCCACCAGCAGAAAGAGGGACTCCCTCTCCTACAATGAGCAGTTCTTC. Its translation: CATSRKRDSLSYNEQFF.

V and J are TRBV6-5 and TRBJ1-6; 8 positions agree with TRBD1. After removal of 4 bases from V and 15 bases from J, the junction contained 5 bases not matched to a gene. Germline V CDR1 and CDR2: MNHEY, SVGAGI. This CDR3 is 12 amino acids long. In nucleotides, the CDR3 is TGTGCCAGCAGTTTCAGGACAGGGCTCCTCCACTTT. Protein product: CASSFRTGLLHF.

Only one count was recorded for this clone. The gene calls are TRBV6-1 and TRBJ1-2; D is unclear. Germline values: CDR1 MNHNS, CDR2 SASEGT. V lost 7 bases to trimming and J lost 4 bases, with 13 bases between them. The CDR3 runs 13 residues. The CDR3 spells CASMVGSGYGYTF. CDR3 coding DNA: TGTGCCAGCATGGTAGGGTCAGGCTATGGCTACACCTTC.

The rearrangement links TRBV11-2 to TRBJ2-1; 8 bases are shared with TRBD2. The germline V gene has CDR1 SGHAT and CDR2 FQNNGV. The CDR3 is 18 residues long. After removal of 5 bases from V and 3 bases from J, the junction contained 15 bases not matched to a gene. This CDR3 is CASSKIYLTGTSYNEQFF. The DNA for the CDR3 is TGTGCCAGCAGCAAAATCTACCTAACCGGGACTAGCTACAATGAGCAGTTCTTC.

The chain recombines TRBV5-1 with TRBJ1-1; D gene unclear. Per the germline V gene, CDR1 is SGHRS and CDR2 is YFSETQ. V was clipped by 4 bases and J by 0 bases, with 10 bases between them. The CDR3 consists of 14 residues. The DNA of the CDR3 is TGCGCCAGCAGCGCCGGACTTATGAACACTGAAGCTTTCTTT. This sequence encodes CASSAGLMNTEAFF.

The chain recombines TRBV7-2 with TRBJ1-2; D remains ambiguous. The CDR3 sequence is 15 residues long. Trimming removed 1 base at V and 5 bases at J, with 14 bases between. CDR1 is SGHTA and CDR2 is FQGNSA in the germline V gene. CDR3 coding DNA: TGTGCCAGCAGCTTAGAGGGTGGCAGGCCGTATGGCTACACCTTC. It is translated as CASSLEGGRPYGYTF.

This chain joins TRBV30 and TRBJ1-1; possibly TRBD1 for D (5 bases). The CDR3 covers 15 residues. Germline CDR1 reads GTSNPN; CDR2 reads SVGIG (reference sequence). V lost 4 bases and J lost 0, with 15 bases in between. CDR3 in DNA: TGTGCCTGGAAATTAGGGGACCGGGTGAACACTGAAGCTTTCTTT. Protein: CAWKLGDRVNTEAFF.

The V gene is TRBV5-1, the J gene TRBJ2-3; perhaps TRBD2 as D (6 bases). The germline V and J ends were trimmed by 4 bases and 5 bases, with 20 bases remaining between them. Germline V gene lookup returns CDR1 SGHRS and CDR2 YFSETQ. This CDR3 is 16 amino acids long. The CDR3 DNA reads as TGCGCCAGCAGCCTGGGGGGAAGTATAGGAGGAGATACGCAGTATTTT. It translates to CASSLGGSIGGDTQYF.

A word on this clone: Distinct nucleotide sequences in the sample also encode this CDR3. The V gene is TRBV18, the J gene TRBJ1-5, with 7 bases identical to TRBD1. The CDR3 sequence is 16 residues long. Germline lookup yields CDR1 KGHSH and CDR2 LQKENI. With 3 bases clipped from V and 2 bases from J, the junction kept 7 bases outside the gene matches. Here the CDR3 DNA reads TGTGCCAGCTCACCGGCGGGAGGGGGCGGCAATCAGCCCCAGCATTTT. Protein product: CASSPAGGGGNQPQHF. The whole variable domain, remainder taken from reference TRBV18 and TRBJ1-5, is NAGVMQNPRHLVRRRGQEARLRCSPMKGHSHVYWYRQLPEEGLKFMVYLQKENIIDESGMPKERFSAEFPKEGPSILRIQQVVRGDSAAYFCASSPAGGGGNQPQHFGDGTRLSIL.

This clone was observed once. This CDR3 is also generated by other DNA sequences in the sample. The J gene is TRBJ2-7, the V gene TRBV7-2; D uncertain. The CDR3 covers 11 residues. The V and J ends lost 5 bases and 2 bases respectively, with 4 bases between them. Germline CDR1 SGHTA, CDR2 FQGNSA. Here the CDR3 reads CASSVTYEQYF. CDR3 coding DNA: TGTGCCAGCAGCGTAACCTACGAGCAGTACTTC.

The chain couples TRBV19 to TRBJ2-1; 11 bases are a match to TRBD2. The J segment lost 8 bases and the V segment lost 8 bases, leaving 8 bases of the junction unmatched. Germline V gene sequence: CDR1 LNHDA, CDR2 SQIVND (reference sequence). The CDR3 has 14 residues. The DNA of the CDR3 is TGTGCCAGTTCTACTAGCGGGAGAGTAGATGAGCAGTTCTTC. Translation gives CASSTSGRVDEQFF.

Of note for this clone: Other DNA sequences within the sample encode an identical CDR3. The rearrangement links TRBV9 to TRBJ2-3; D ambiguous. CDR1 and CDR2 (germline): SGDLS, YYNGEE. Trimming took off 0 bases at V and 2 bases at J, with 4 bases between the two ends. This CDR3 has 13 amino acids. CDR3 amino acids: CASSVAVTDTQYF. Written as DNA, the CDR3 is TGTGCCAGCAGCGTAGCAGTCACAGATACGCAGTATTTT.

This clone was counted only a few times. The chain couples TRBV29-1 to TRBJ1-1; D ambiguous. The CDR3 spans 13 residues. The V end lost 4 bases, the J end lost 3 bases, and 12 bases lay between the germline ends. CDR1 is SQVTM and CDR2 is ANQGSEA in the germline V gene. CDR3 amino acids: CSVVSFRDTEAFF. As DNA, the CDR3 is TGCAGCGTTGTTTCATTCCGTGACACTGAAGCTTTCTTT.

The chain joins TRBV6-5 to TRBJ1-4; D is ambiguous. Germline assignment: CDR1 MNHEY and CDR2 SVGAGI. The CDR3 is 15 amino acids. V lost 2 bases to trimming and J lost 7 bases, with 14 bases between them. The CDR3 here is CASSYTGVGSEKLFF. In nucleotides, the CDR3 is TGTGCCAGCAGTTACACCGGGGTTGGTAGTGAAAAACTGTTTTTT.

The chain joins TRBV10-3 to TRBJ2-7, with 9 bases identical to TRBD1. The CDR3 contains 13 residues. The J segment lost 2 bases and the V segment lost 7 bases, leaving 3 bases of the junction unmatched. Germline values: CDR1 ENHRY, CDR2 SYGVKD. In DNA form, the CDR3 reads TGTGCCATCAACCGGGACAGGGCCTACGAGCAGTACTTC. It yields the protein CAINRDRAYEQYF.

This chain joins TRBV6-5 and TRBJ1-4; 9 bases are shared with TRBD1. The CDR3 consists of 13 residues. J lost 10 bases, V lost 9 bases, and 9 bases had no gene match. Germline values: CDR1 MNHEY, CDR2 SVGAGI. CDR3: CASGAGTGRKLFF. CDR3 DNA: TGTGCCAGTGGGGCTGGGACAGGGAGAAAACTGTTTTTT.

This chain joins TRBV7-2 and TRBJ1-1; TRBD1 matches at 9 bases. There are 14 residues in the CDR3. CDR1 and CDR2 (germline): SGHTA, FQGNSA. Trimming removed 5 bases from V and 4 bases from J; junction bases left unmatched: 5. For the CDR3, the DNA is TGTGCCAGCAGCCCGATGACAGGGGGCACTGAAGCTTTCTTT. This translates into CASSPMTGGTEAFF.

CDR3 in DNA: TGTGCCAGCTCACCGGCGACAGGGGTAATAACAGATACGCAGTATTTT. It encodes CASSPATGVITDTQYF. V gene TRBV18 combines with J gene TRBJ2-3; 8 bases match TRBD1. The ends lost 3 bases at V and 3 bases at J; junction bases unmatched: 8. The CDR3 runs to 16 residues. Germline values: CDR1 KGHSH, CDR2 LQKENI.

DNA for the CDR3: TGTGCTAGTGGCCTTCCCCCCCTGTATACAGGAGAGAGGGGGACAGATACGCAGTATTTT. Its protein product is CASGLPPLYTGERGTDTQYF. The chain employs TRBV12-5 and TRBJ2-3; D may be TRBD1 (6 bases). Trimming cost V 6 bases and J 3 bases, with 31 bases left between them. Germline V gene data show CDR1 as LGHNT and CDR2 as FRNRAP. The CDR3 sequence is 20 residues long.

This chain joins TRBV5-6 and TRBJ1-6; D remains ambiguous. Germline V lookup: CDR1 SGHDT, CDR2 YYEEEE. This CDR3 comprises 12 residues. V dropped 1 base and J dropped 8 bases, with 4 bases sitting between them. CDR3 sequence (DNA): TGTGCCAGCAGCTTGTGGGATTCACCCCTCCACTTT. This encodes CASSLWDSPLHF.

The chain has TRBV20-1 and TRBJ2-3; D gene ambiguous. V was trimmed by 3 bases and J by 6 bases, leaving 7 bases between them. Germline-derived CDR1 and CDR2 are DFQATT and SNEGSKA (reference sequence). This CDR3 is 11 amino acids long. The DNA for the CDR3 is TGCAGTGCTAGGACACTTGATACGCAGTATTTT. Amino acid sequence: CSARTLDTQYF.

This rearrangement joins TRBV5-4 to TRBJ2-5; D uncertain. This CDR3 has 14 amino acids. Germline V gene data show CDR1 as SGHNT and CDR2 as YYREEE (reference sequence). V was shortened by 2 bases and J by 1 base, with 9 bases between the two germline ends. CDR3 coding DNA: TGTGCCAGCAGCTTACGGACGGTCCAAGAGACCCAGTACTTC. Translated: CASSLRTVQETQYF. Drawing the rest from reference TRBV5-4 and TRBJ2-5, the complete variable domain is ETGVTQSPTHLIKTRGQQVTLRCSSQSGHNTVSWYQQALGQGPQFIFQYYREEENGRGNFPPRFSGLQFPNYSSELNVNALELDDSALYLCASSLRTVQETQYFGPGTRLLVL.

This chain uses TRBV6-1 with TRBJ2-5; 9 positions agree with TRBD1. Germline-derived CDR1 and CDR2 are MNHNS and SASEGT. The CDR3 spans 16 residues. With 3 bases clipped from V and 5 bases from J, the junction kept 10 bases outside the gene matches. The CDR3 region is CASSETPGTGSETQYF. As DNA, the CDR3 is TGTGCCAGCAGTGAGACTCCCGGGACAGGGTCGGAGACCCAGTACTTC.

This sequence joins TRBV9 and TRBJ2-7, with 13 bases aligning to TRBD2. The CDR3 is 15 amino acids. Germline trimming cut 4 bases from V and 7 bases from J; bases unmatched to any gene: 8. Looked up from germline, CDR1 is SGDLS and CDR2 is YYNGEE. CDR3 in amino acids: CASSPGLAGVSEQYF. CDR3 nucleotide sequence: TGTGCCAGCAGCCCAGGACTAGCGGGAGTCAGTGAGCAGTACTTC.